The next 20 T cell receptor beta chains were all read from a single sample in a study of T-cell reconstitution after alpha-beta-depleted transplantation in children. Construction of the TCRbeta library involved unique molecular identifiers. TCRdb recomputed calls from the PCR reads with MiXCR, one row per CDR3 protein. The table has around 200,000 distinct CDR3 sequences, under 9.5% seen once; the top ten hold around 6%. Material: PBMCs from the stem cell graft donor, obtained from the stem cell graft. These receptors all come from a human donor who donated a stem cell graft to a child with acute lymphoblastic leukemia.

This rearrangement joins TRBV6-4 to TRBJ1-1; no reliable D call. Trimming left V 4 bases short and J 1 base short, with 7 bases between. The CDR3 consists of 13 residues. From germline, CDR1 is MRHNA and CDR2 SNTAGT. Here the CDR3 reads CASSGSSNTEAFF. DNA of the CDR3: TGTGCCAGCAGTGGCTCTTCGAACACTGAAGCTTTCTTT.

The chain recombines TRBV5-4 with TRBJ1-1, with D hard to call. Trimming took off 5 bases at V and 1 base at J, with 12 bases between the two ends. Germline V lookup: CDR1 SGHNT, CDR2 YYREEE (reference sequence). CDR3 length equals 14 residues. CDR3 protein: CASSPPEENTEAFF. The CDR3 bases are TGTGCCAGCAGTCCACCAGAAGAGAACACTGAAGCTTTCTTT. Looking up the rest from reference TRBV5-4 and TRBJ1-1 gives the full variable domain: ETGVTQSPTHLIKTRGQQVTLRCSSQSGHNTVSWYQQALGQGPQFIFQYYREEENGRGNFPPRFSGLQFPNYSSELNVNALELDDSALYLCASSPPEENTEAFFGQGTRLTVV.

This clonotype was counted a few times. The rearrangement links TRBV4-3 to TRBJ1-3, with a weak D call TRBD1 (5 bases). The germline V gene encodes CDR1 LGHNA and CDR2 YSLEER. V lost 0 bases to trimming and J lost 1 base, with 13 bases between them. The CDR3 consists of 17 residues. The CDR3 DNA reads TGCGCCAGCAGCCAAGATCCAGCAGGGTTGTCTGGAAACACCATATATTTT. Protein product: CASSQDPAGLSGNTIYF.

This clonotype was seen many times. The chain recombines TRBV6-5 with TRBJ1-1, with D maybe TRBD1 (5 bases). This CDR3 has 17 residues. Trimming shortened V by 4 bases and J by 1 base, and 19 bases separated the two germline ends. Germline assignment: CDR1 MNHEY and CDR2 SVGAGI. The CDR3 protein is CASSFASVIGGNTEAFF. The DNA of the CDR3 is TGTGCCAGCAGTTTCGCCAGTGTAATTGGGGGGAACACTGAAGCTTTCTTT.

The sample holds a few counts of this clonotype. J is TRBJ1-1 and V is TRBV5-1; a possible D gene is TRBD1 (5 bases). Trimming took 0 bases from V and 3 from J, leaving 15 bases between them. Germline lookup yields CDR1 SGHRS and CDR2 YFSETQ. The CDR3 consists of 16 residues. The CDR3 is CASSLGRDRSYTEAFF. Written as DNA, the CDR3 is TGCGCCAGCAGCTTGGGCCGGGACCGATCTTACACTGAAGCTTTCTTT.

This clonotype was seen repeatedly, ten times or more. V and J are TRBV7-4 and TRBJ2-2; 9 positions agree with TRBD1. V lost 5 bases to trimming and J lost 0 bases; unmatched junction nucleotides: 10. CDR3 length: 18 residues. Per germline, CDR1 SGHVT and CDR2 SQSDAQ. CDR3 nucleotide sequence: TGTGCCAGCAGCGCCGGGGGGACAGGGACCTCGAACACCGGGGAGCTGTTTTTT. Residues: CASSAGGTGTSNTGELFF. Looking up the rest from reference TRBV7-4 and TRBJ2-2 gives the full variable domain: GAGVSQSPRYKVAKRGRDVALRCDSISGHVTLYWYRQTLGQGSEVLTYSQSDAQRDKSGRPSGRFSAERPERSVSTLKIQRTEQGDSAVYLCASSAGGTGTSNTGELFFGEGSRLTVL.

The CDR3 region is CASTPLGPGNSPLHF. For the CDR3, the DNA is TGTGCCAGCACCCCTTTGGGGCCTGGGAATTCACCCCTCCACTTT. The chain carries TRBV2 and TRBJ1-6; tentatively, D is TRBD1 (5 bases). Trimming shortened V by 7 bases and J by 7 bases, and 17 bases separated the two germline ends. CDR3 size: 15 residues. Germline V gene lookup returns CDR1 SNHLY and CDR2 FYNNEI.

The chain has TRBV5-1 and TRBJ2-2; tentative D call: TRBD2 (5 bases). This CDR3 contains 15 residues. Germline V gives CDR1 SGHRS, CDR2 YFSETQ. Trimming removed 6 bases at V and 2 bases at J, with 14 bases between. In DNA form, the CDR3 reads TGCGCCAGCACCCTGGAGGTAGACAACACCGGGGAGCTGTTTTTT. It yields the protein CASTLEVDNTGELFF.

This clonotype was observed a few times. The V gene is TRBV5-1, the J gene TRBJ2-2, with 9 nucleotides matching TRBD1. The germline gives CDR1 SGHRS, CDR2 YFSETQ. V shed 4 bases and J 0 bases; nucleotides not matched to a gene: 4. This CDR3 has 16 residues. CDR3 sequence: CASSPTGGANTGELFF. CDR3 nucleotide sequence: TGCGCCAGCAGCCCGACAGGGGGGGCGAACACCGGGGAGCTGTTTTTT.

The V gene is TRBV24-1, the J gene TRBJ2-1; no clear D gene. CDR1 is KGHDR, CDR2 SFDVKD, per germline. CDR3 length: 16 residues. V lost 1 base, J lost 5 bases, and 14 bases lay in between. In nucleotides, the CDR3 is TGTGCCACCAGTGATTTTGGTACTAATCAGCACAATGAGCAGTTCTTC. This codes for CATSDFGTNQHNEQFF.

This clonotype was counted between two and nine times. The V gene is TRBV7-9, the J gene TRBJ1-5, with a tentative D call TRBD1 (5 bases). The germline V and J ends were trimmed by 5 bases and 6 bases, with 14 bases remaining between them. The V gene's germline CDR1 is SEHNR and CDR2 FQNEAQ (reference sequence). This CDR3 is built from 14 residues. Here the CDR3 DNA reads TGTGCCAGCAGCCACGACAGCCCGGGTCAGCCCCAGCATTTT. It codes for CASSHDSPGQPQHF. Complete variable domain (other parts from reference TRBV7-9 and TRBJ1-5): DTGVSQNPRHKITKRGQNVTFRCDPISEHNRLYWYRQTLGQGPEFLTYFQNEAQLEKSRLLSDRFSAERPKGSFSTLEIQRTEQGDSAMYLCASSHDSPGQPQHFGDGTRLSIL.

As concerns this clonotype: This may stem from a read error, because a much larger clone lies one nucleotide away. The rearrangement uses TRBV7-2 and TRBJ2-7; 7 bases map to TRBD1. This CDR3 spans 14 amino acids. Germline V lookup: CDR1 SGHTA, CDR2 FQGNSA. The ends lost 5 bases at V and 0 bases at J; junction bases unmatched: 4. The CDR3 here is CASSPGTDSYEQYF. CDR3 bases: TGTGCCAGCAGCCCGGGGACAGACTCCTACGAGCAGTACTTC. Full variable domain (missing parts from reference TRBV7-2 and TRBJ2-7): GAGVSQSPSNKVTEKGKDVELRCDPISGHTALYWYRQSLGQGLEFLIYFQGNSAPDKSGLPSDRFSAERTGGSVSTLTIQRTQQEDSAVYLCASSPGTDSYEQYFGPGTRLTVT.

This chain joins TRBV20-1 and TRBJ2-7; possibly TRBD2 for D (6 bases). Germline loops: CDR1 DFQATT, CDR2 SNEGSKA (reference sequence). The CDR3 consists of 14 residues. V lost 1 base and J 0 bases, leaving 10 bases between the germline ends. Here the CDR3 DNA reads TGCAGTGCTAGAGGGGACTCGCTCTCCTACGAGCAGTACTTC. Encoded protein: CSARGDSLSYEQYF.

This clonotype was counted between two and nine times. V usage is TRBV7-8 and J usage is TRBJ2-7, with D perhaps TRBD1 (7 bases). The V end lost 5 bases, the J end lost 4 bases, and 24 bases lay between the germline ends. CDR1 and CDR2 from the germline V gene are SGHVS and FQNEAQ. The CDR3 runs to 17 residues. CDR3 residues: CASSQGGLGLGKYEQYF. For the CDR3, the DNA is TGTGCCAGCAGCCAGGGGGGTTTAGGACTGGGGAAATACGAGCAGTACTTC.

There are a few counts of this clonotype. This chain uses TRBV27 with TRBJ2-3; 9 nucleotides agree with TRBD2. Germline V gene data show CDR1 as MNHEY and CDR2 as SMNVEV (reference sequence). The CDR3 consists of 19 residues. The ends lost 6 bases at V and 4 bases at J; junction bases unmatched: 20. The chain's CDR3 is CASSLPSGAGGPGADTQYF. CDR3 bases: TGTGCCAGCAGCCTCCCCTCCGGGGCGGGGGGGCCGGGGGCAGATACGCAGTATTTT.

This clonotype has ten or more counts. V and J are TRBV12-3 or TRBV12-4 and TRBJ2-7, with D possibly being TRBD1 or TRBD2 (5 bases each). V was shortened by 6 bases and J by 3 bases, with 12 bases between the two germline ends. The CDR3 is 13 residues long. CDR3 region: CASRYGTLYEQYF. CDR3 sequence (DNA): TGTGCCAGCAGGTACGGGACCCTCTACGAGCAGTACTTC.

This clonotype was picked up many times. CDR3 region: CSAKQGFEPQHF. DNA for the CDR3: TGCAGTGCAAAACAGGGATTTGAGCCCCAGCATTTT. This rearrangement joins TRBV20-1 to TRBJ1-5; D perhaps matches TRBD1 (6 bases). There are 12 residues in the CDR3. The V gene lost 6 bases and the J gene lost 8 bases, with 14 bases spanning the gap. The germline CDR1 and CDR2 sequences are DFQATT and SNEGSKA (reference sequence).

The CDR3 region is CATSDPGQTNTGELFF. The CDR3 DNA reads TGTGCCACCAGTGATCCAGGACAGACGAACACCGGGGAGCTGTTTTTT. The chain is built from TRBV24-1 and TRBJ2-2, with D possibly TRBD1 on 6 matching bases. V gave up 3 bases and J gave up 0 bases, with 10 bases separating them. This CDR3 is 16 amino acids long. Germline CDR1 KGHDR, CDR2 SFDVKD.

This clonotype was recorded many times. The chain employs TRBV9 and TRBJ2-7; D might be TRBD1 (5 bases). Germline V gives CDR1 SGDLS, CDR2 YYNGEE. CDR3 length: 14 residues. V dropped 2 bases and J dropped 3 bases, with 12 bases sitting between them. The DNA for the CDR3 is TGTGCCAGCAGCGTCGACAGCGTGGGCTACGAGCAGTACTTC. Its translation: CASSVDSVGYEQYF.

The J gene is TRBJ2-7, the V gene TRBV29-1, with unresolved D. The V end was cut by 7 bases, the J end by 3 bases, with 10 bases between. Per germline, CDR1 SQVTM and CDR2 ANQGSEA. This CDR3 is 11 amino acids long. The CDR3 region has the DNA TGCAGCGCCCACAGTTTCTACGAGCAGTACTTC. Translating it yields CSAHSFYEQYF.